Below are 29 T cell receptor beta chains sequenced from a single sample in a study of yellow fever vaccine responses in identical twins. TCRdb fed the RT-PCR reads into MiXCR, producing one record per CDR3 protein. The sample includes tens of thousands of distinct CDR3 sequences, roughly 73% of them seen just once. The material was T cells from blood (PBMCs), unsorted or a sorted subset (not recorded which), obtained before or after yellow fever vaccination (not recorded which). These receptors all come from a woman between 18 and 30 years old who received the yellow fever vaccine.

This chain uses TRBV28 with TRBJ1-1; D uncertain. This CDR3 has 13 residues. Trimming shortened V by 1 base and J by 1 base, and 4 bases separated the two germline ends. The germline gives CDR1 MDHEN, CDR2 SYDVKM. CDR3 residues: CASSLSENTEAFF. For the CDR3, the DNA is TGTGCCAGCAGTTTATCTGAGAACACTGAAGCTTTCTTT.

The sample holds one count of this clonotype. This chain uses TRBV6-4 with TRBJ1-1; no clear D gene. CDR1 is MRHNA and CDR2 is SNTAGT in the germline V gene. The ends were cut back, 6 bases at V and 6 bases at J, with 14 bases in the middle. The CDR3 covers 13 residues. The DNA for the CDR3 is TGTGCCAGCAGCGAGACACCCAACTCTGAAGCTTTCTTT. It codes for CASSETPNSEAFF.

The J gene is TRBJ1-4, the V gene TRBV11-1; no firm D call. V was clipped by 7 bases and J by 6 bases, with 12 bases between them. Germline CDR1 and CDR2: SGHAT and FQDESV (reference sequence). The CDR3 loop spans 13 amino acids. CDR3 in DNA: TGTGCCAGCACCCCTATAGATGATGAAAAACTGTTTTTT. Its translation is CASTPIDDEKLFF.

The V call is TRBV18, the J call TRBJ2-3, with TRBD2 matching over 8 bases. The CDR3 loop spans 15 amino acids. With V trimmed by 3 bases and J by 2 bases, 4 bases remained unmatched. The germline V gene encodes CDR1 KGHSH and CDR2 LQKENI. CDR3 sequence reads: CASSPTSEVTDTQYF. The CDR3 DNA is TGTGCCAGCTCACCGACTAGCGAGGTCACAGATACGCAGTATTTT.

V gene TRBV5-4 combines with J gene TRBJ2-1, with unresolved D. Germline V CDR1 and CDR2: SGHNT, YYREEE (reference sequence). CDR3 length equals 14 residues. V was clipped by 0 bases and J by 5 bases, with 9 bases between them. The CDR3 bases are TGTGCCAGCAGCTTGGATGGGTCAAACAATGAGCAGTTCTTC. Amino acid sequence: CASSLDGSNNEQFF.

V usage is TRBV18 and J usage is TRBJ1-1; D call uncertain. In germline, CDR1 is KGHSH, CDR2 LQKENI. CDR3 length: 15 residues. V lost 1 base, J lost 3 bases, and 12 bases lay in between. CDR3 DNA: TGTGCCAGCTCACCACGCGTAGGGCAATACACTGAAGCTTTCTTT. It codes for CASSPRVGQYTEAFF.

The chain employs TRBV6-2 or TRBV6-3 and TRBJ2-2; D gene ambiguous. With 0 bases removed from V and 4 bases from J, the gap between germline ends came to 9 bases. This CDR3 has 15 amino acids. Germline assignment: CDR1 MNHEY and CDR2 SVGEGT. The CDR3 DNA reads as TGTGCCAGCAGTTACTCTACGGTAGCCACCGGGGAGCTGTTTTTT. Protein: CASSYSTVATGELFF.

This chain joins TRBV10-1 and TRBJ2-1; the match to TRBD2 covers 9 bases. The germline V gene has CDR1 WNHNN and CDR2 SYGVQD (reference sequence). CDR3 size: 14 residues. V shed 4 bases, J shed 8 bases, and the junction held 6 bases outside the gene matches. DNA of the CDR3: TGCGCCAGCAGTGTTAAAGCGGGAGGTCATGAGCAGTTCTTC. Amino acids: CASSVKAGGHEQFF.

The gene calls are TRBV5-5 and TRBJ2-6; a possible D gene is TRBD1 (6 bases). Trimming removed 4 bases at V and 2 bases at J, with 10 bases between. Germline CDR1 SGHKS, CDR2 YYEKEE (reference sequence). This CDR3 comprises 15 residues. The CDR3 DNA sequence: TGTGCCAGCAGCCCACAGGGAACTGGGGCCAACGTCCTGACTTTC. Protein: CASSPQGTGANVLTF. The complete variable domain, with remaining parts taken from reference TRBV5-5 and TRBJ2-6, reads DAGVTQSPTHLIKTRGQQVTLRCSPISGHKSVSWYQQVLGQGPQFIFQYYEKEERGRGNFPDRFSARQFPNYSSELNVNALLLGDSALYLCASSPQGTGANVLTFGAGSRLTVL.

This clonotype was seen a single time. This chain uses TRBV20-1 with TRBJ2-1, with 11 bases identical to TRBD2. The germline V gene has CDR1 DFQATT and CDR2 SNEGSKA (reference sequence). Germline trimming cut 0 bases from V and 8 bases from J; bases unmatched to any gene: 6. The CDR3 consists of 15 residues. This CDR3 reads CSARDTSGRSDEQFF. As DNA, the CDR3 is TGCAGTGCTAGAGATACTAGCGGGAGATCCGATGAGCAGTTCTTC.

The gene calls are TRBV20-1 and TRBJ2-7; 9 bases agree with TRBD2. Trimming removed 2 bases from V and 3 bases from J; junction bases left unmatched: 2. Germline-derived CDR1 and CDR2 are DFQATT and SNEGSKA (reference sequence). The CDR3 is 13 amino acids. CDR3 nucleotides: TGCAGTGCTAGAACTAGCGGGCGCTACGAGCAGTACTTC. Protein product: CSARTSGRYEQYF.

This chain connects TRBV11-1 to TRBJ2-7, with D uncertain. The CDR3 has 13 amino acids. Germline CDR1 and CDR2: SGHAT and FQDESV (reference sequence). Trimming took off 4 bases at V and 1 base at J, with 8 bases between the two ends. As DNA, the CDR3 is TGTGCCAGCAGCTACACAGAATCCTACGAGCAGTACTTC. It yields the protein CASSYTESYEQYF. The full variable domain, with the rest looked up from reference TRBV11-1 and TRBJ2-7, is EAEVAQSPRYKITEKSQAVAFWCDPISGHATLYWYRQILGQGPELLVQFQDESVVDDSQLPKDRFSAERLKGVDSTLKIQPAELGDSAMYLCASSYTESYEQYFGPGTRLTVT.

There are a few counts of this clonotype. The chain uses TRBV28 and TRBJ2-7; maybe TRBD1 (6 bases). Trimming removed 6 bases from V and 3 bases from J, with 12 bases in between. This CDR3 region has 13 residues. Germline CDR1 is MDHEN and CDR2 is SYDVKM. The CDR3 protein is CASSPGQNYEQYV. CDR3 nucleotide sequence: TGTGCCAGCAGCCCCGGACAGAACTACGAGCAGTACGTC.

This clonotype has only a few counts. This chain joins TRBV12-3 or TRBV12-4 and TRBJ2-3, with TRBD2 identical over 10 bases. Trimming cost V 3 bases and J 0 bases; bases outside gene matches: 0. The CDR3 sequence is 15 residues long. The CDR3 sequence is CASSLTSGSTDTQYF. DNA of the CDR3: TGTGCCAGCAGTTTGACTAGCGGGAGCACAGATACGCAGTATTTT.

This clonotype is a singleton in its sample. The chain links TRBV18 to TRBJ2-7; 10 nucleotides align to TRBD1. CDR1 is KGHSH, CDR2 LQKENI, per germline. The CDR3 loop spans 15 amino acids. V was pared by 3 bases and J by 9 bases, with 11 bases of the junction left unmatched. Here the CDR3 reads CASSPTGTGAMGQYF. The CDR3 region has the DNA TGTGCCAGCTCACCTACCGGGACAGGGGCTATGGGGCAGTACTTC.

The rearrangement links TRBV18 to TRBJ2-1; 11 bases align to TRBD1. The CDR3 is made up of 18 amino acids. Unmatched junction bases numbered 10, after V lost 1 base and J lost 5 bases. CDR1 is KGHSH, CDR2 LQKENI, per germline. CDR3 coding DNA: TGTGCCAGCTCACCACAAAGATTACCGGGACAGGGGGACAATGAGCAGTTCTTC. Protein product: CASSPQRLPGQGDNEQFF.

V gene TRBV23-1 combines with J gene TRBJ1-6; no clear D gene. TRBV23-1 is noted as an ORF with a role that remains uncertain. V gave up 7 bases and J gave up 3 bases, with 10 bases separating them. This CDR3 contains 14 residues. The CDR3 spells CASNGVCYNSPLHF. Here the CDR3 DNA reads TGCGCCAGCAACGGGGTCTGCTATAATTCACCCCTCCACTTT.

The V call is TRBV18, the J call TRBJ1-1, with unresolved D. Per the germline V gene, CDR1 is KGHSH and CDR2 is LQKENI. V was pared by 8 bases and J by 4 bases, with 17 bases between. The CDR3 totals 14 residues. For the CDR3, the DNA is TGTGCCAGCGCCTGGACGTCCCCCCCCACTGAAGCTTTCTTT. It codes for CASAWTSPPTEAFF.

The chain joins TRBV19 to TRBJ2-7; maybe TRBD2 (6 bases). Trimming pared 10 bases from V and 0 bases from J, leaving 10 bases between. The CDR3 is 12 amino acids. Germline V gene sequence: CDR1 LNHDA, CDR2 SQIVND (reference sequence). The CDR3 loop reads CATTSLSYEQYF. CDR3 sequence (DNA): TGTGCCACGACTAGTCTCTCCTACGAGCAGTACTTC. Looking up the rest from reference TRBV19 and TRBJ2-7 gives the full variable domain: DGGITQSPKYLFRKEGQNVTLSCEQNLNHDAMYWYRQDPGQGLRLIYYSQIVNDFQKGDIAEGYSVSREKKESFPLTVTSAQKNPTAFYLCATTSLSYEQYFGPGTRLTVT.

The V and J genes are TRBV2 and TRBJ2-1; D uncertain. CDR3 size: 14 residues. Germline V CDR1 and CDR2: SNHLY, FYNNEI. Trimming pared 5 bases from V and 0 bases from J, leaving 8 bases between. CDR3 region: CASSQRTSYNEQFF. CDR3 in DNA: TGTGCCAGCAGTCAGCGAACCTCCTACAATGAGCAGTTCTTC.

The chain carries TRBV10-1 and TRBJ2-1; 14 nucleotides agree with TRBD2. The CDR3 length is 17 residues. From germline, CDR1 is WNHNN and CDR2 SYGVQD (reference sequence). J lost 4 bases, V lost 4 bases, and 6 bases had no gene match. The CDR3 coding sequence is TGCGCCAGCAGTGCGGGACTAGCGGGAGCATCTTACAATGAGCAGTTCTTC. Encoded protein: CASSAGLAGASYNEQFF.

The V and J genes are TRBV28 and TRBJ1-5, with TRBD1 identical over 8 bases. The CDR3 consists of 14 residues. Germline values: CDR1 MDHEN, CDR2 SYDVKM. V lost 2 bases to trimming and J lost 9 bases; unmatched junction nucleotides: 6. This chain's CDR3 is CASSLDGTGRPQHF. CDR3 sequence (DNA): TGTGCCAGCAGTTTAGATGGGACAGGAAGGCCCCAGCATTTT.

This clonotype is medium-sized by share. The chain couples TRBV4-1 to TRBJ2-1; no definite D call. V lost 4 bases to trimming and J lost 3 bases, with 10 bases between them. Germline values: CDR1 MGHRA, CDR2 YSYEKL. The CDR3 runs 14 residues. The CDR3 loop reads CASSLSINYNEQFF. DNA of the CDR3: TGCGCCAGCAGCCTTTCGATAAACTACAATGAGCAGTTCTTC.

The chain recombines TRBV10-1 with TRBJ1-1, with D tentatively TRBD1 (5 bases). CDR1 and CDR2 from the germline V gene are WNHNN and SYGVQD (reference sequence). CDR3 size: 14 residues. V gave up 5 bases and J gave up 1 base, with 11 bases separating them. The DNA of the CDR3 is TGCGCCAGCAGTAGGGGAAGGGAGAACACTGAAGCTTTCTTT. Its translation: CASSRGRENTEAFF.

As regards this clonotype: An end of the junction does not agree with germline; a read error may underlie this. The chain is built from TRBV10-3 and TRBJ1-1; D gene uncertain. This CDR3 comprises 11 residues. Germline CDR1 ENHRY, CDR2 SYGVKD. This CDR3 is CAAGSHTEAFF. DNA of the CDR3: TGCGCTGCGGGTTCTCACACTGAAGCTTTCTTT.

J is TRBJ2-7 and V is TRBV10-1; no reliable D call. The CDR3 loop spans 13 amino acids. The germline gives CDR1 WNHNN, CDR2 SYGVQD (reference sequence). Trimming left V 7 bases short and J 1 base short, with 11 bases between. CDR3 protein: CASNRRISYEQYV. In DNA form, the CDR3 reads TGCGCCAGCAACAGACGGATATCCTACGAGCAGTACGTC.

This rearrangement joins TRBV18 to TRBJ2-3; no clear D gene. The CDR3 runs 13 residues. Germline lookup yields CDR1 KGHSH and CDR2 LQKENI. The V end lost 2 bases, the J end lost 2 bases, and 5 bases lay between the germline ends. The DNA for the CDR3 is TGTGCCAGCTCACCAACCCTCACAGATACGCAGTATTTT. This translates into CASSPTLTDTQYF.

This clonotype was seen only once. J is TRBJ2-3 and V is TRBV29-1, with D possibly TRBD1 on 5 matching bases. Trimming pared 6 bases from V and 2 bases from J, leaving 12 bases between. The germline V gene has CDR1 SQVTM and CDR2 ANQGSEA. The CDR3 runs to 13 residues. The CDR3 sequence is CSVPDTNTDTQYF. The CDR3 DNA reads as TGCAGCGTCCCGGACACCAACACAGATACGCAGTATTTT.

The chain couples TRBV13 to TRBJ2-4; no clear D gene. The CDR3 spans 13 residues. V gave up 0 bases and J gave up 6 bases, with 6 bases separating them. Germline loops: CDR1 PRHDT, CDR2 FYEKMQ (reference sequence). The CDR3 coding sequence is TGTGCCAGCAGCTTAGGAGGATCAAACATTCAGTACTTC. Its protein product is CASSLGGSNIQYF. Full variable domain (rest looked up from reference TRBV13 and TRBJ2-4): AAGVIQSPRHLIKEKRETATLKCYPIPRHDTVYWYQQGPGQDPQFLISFYEKMQSDKGSIPDRFSAQQFSDYHSELNMSSLELGDSALYFCASSLGGSNIQYFGAGTRLSVL.